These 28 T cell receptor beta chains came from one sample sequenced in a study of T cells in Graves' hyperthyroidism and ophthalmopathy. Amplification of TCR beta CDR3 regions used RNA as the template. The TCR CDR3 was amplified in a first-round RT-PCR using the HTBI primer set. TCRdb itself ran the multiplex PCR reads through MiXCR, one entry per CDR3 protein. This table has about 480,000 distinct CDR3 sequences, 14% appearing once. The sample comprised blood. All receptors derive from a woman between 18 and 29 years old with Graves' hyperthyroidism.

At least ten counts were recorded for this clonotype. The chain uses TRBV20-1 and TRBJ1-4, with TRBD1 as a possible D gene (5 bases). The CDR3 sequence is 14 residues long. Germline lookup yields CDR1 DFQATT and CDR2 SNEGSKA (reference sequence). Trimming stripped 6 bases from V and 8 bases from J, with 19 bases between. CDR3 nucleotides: TGCAGTGCGAATCCGGGACGTGAGGACGAAAAACTGTTTTTT. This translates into CSANPGREDEKLFF.

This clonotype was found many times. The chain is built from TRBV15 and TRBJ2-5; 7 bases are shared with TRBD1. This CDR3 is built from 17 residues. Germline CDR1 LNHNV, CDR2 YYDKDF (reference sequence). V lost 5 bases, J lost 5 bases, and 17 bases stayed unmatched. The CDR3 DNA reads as TGTGCCACCAGCCGTTCATCCCACAGGGGTCTCGGGGAGACCCAGTACTTC. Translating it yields CATSRSSHRGLGETQYF.

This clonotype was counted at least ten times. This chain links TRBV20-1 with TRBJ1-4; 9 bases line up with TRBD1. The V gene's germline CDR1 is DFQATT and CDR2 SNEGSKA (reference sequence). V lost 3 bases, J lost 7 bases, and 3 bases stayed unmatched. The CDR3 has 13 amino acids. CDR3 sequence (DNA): TGCAGTGCTAGGGGACAGGGAAGTGAAAAACTGTTTTTT. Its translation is CSARGQGSEKLFF.

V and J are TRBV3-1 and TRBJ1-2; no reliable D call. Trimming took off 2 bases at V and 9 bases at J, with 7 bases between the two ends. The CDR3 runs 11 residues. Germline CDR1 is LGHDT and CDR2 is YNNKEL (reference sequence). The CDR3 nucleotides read TGTGCCAGCAGCCAAACGTTGAGCTACACCTTC. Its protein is CASSQTLSYTF.

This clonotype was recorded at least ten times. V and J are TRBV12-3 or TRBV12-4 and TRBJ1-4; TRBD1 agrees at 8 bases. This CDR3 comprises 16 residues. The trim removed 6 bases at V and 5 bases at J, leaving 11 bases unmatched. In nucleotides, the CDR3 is TGTGCCAGCAGACAGGGACAGGTCGTTTTGAATGAAAAACTGTTTTTT. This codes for CASRQGQVVLNEKLFF.

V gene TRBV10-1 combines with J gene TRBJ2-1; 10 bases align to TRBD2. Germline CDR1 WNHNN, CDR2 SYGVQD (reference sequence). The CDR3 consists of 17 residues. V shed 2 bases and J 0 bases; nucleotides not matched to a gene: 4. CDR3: CASSEGPSGSSYNEQFF. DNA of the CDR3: TGCGCCAGCAGTGAGGGCCCTAGCGGGAGCTCCTACAATGAGCAGTTCTTC.

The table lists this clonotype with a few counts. CDR3 loop: CASSRTGTDQPQHF. The CDR3, as DNA: TGTGCCAGCAGCCGAACCGGGACAGATCAGCCCCAGCATTTT. The chain joins TRBV3-1 to TRBJ1-5; 7 bases map to TRBD1. CDR1 and CDR2 from the germline V gene are LGHDT and YNNKEL (reference sequence). The CDR3 is 14 residues long. V was pared by 4 bases and J by 5 bases, with 5 bases of the junction left unmatched.

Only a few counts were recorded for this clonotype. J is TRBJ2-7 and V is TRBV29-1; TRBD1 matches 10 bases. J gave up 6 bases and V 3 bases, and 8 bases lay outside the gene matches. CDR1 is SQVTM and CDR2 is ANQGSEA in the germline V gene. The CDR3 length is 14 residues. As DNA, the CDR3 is TGCAGCGTTGAGGCCGGGACAGGGGCGGGCGAGCAGTACTTC. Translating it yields CSVEAGTGAGEQYF.

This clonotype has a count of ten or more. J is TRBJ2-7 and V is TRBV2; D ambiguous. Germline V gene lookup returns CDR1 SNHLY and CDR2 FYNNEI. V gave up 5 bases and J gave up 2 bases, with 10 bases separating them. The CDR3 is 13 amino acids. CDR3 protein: CASSKNRAYEQYF. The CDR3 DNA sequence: TGTGCCAGCAGTAAGAACAGAGCCTACGAGCAGTACTTC.

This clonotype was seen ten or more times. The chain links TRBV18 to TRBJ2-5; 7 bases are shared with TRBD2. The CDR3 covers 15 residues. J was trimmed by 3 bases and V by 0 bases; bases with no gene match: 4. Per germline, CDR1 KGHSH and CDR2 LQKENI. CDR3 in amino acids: CASSPPVAGEETQYF. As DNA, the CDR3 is TGTGCCAGCTCACCACCGGTGGCGGGAGAAGAGACCCAGTACTTC. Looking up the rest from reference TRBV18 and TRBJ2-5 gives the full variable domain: NAGVMQNPRHLVRRRGQEARLRCSPMKGHSHVYWYRQLPEEGLKFMVYLQKENIIDESGMPKERFSAEFPKEGPSILRIQQVVRGDSAAYFCASSPPVAGEETQYFGPGTRLLVL.

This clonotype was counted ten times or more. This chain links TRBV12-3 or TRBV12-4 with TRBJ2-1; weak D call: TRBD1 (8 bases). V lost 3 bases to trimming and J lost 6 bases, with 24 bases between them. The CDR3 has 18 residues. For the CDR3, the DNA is TGTGCCAGCAGTTTGAGGACAGGGCCTGGACTAGGGACCAATGAGCAGTTCTTC. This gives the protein CASSLRTGPGLGTNEQFF.

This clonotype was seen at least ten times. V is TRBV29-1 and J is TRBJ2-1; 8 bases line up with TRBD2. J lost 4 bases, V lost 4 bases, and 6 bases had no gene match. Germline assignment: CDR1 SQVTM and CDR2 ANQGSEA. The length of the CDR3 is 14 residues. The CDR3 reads CSVGSGLGYNEQFF. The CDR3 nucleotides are TGCAGCGTTGGGTCGGGACTAGGTTACAATGAGCAGTTCTTC.

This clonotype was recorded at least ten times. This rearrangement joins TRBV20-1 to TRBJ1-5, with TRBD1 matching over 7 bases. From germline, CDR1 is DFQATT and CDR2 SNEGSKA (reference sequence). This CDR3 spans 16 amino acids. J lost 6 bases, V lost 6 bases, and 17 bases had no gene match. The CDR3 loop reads CSALPQGGRGSQPQHF. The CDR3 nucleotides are TGCAGTGCCCTTCCCCAGGGGGGGCGAGGCAGTCAGCCCCAGCATTTT.

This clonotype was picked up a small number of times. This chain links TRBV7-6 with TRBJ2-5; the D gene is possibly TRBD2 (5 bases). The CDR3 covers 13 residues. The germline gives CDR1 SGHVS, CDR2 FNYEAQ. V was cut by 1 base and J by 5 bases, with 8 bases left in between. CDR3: CASSLGGFETQYF. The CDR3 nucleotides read TGTGCCAGCAGCTTAGGAGGGTTTGAGACCCAGTACTTC.

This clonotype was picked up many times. CDR3 loop: CASSSGLAGTGELFF. In DNA form, the CDR3 reads TGTGCCAGCAGTTCGGGACTAGCTGGCACCGGGGAGCTGTTTTTT. The chain links TRBV6-1 to TRBJ2-2, with 9 bases aligning to TRBD2. Germline V CDR1 and CDR2: MNHNS, SASEGT. The CDR3 totals 15 residues. V lost 5 bases and J lost 4; bases outside the gene matches: 5.

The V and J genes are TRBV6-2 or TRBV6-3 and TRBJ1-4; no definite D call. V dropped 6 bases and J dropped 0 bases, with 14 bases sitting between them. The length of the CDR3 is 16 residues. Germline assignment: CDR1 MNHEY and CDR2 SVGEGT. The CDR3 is CASSRRQAATNEKLFF. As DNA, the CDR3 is TGTGCCAGCAGCCGACGCCAGGCTGCAACTAATGAAAAACTGTTTTTT.

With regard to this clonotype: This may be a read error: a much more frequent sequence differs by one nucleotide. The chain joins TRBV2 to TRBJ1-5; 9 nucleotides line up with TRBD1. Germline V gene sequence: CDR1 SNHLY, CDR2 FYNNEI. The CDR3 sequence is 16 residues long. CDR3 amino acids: CACRQDRGYSNQPQHF. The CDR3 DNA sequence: TGTGCCTGCAGACAAGACAGGGGGTATAGCAATCAGCCCCAGCATTTT. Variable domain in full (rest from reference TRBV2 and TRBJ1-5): EPEVTQTPSHQVTQMGQEVILRCVPISNHLYFYWYRQILGQKVEFLVSFYNNEISEKSEIFDDQFSVERPDGSNFTLKIRSTKLEDSAMYFCACRQDRGYSNQPQHFGDGTRLSIL.

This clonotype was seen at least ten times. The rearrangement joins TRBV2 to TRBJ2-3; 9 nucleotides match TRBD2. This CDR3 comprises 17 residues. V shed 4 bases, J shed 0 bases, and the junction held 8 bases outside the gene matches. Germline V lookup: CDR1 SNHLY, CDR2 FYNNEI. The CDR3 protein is CASSARRAGGSTDTQYF. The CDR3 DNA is TGTGCCAGCAGTGCCCGGCGGGCGGGAGGGAGCACAGATACGCAGTATTTT.

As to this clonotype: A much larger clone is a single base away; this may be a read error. CDR3 sequence (DNA): TGTGCCAGCAGCTTAGCCGGGAGTTTAGAGGAGTACTTC. It yields the protein CASSLAGSLEEYF. This chain joins TRBV7-2 and TRBJ2-7; tentatively, D is TRBD2 (6 bases). The V and J ends lost 0 bases and 11 bases respectively, with 14 bases between them. From germline, CDR1 is SGHTA and CDR2 FQGNSA. This CDR3 has 13 amino acids.

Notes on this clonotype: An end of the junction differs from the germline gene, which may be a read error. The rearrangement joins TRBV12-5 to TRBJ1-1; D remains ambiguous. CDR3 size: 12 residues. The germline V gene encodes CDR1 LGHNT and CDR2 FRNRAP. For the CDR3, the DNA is TGTACTAGTGGTTTGGTACCCTCTGAAGCTTTCTTT. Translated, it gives CTSGLVPSEAFF.

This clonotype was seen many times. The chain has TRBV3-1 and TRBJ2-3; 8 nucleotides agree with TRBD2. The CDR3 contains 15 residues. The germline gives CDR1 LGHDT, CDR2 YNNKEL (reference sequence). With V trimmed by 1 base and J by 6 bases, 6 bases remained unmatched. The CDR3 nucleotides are TGTGCCAGCAGCCAAGTCTCCGGACTAGCCGATACGCAGTATTTT. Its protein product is CASSQVSGLADTQYF.

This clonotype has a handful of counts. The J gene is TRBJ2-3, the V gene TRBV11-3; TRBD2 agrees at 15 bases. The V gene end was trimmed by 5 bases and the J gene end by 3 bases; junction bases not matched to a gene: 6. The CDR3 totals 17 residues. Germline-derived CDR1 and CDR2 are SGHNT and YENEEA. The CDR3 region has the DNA TGTGCCAGCAGCCCCGGGACTAGCGGGAGGTTTACAGATACGCAGTATTTT. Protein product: CASSPGTSGRFTDTQYF. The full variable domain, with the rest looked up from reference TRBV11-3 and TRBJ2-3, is EAGVVQSPRYKIIEKKQPVAFWCNPISGHNTLYWYLQNLGQGPELLIRYENEEAVDDSQLPKDRFSAERLKGVDSTLKIQPAELGDSAVYLCASSPGTSGRFTDTQYFGPGTRLTVL.

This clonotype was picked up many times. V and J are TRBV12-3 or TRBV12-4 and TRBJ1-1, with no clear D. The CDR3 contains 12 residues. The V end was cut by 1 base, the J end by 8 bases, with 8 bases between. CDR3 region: CASSLEAREAFF. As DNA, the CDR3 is TGTGCCAGCAGTTTAGAGGCCAGAGAAGCTTTCTTT.

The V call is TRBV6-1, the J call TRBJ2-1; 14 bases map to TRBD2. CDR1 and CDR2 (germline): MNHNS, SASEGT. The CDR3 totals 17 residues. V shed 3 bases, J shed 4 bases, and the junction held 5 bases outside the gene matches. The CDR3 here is CASSEGLAGVGYNEQFF. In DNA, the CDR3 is TGTGCCAGCAGTGAGGGACTAGCGGGAGTGGGATACAATGAGCAGTTCTTC.

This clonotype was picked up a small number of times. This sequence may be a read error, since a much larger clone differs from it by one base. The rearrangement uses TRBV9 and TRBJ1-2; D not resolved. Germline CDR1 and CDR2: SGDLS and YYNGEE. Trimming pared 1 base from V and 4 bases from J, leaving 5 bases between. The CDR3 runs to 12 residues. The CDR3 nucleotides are TGTGCCAGCAGCGTACTGGGCTATGGCTACACCTTC. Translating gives CASSVLGYGYTF.

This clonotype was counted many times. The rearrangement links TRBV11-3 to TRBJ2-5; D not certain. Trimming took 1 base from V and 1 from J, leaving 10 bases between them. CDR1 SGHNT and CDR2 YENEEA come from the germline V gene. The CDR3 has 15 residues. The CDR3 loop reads CASSLGKVSQETQYF. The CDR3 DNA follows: TGTGCCAGCAGCTTAGGAAAAGTCAGCCAAGAGACCCAGTACTTC.

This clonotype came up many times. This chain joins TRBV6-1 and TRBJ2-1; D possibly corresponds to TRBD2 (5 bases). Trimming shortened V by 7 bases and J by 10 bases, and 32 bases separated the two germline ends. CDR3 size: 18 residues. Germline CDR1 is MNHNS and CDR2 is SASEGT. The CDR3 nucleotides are TGTGCCAGCAACGACTACTCCAAACTCGGGCAGTTAGGCGGCGAGCAGTTCTTC. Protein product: CASNDYSKLGQLGGEQFF.

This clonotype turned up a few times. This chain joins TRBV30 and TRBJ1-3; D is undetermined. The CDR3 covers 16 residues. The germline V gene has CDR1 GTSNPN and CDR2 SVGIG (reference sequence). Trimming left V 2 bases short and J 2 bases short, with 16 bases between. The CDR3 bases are TGTGCCTGGAGTACCCTCATGGGTAGTACTGGAAACACCATATATTTT. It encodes CAWSTLMGSTGNTIYF.